One sample yielded the 23 T cell receptor beta chains listed below, sequenced in a study of blood T cells in healthy people across ages. For the second PCR, which ran for about 7 to 11 cycles, a sample-barcoded 5' primer and a J-beta primer mix were used. TCRdb fed the 5' RACE reads into MiXCR, producing one record per CDR3 protein. The repertoire holds about a million distinct CDR3 sequences, with just over 50% as singletons. Material for sequencing was blood. Receptor source: a woman in her sixties or seventies in good health.

The chain is built from TRBV27 and TRBJ2-6; D gene unclear. V lost 8 bases, J lost 2 bases, and 4 bases lay in between. The CDR3 consists of 12 residues. Looked up from germline, CDR1 is MNHEY and CDR2 is SMNVEV (reference sequence). The CDR3 nucleotides read TGTGCCAGCGCGGCTGGGGCCAACGTCCTGACTTTC. This translates into CASAAGANVLTF.

On this clonotype: With a far larger clone one base away, a read error is the likely cause. This chain links TRBV7-9 with TRBJ2-7; D is perhaps TRBD1 or TRBD2 (6 bases each). This CDR3 has 12 amino acids. The V gene lost 7 bases and the J gene lost 4 bases, with 11 bases spanning the gap. The germline V gene has CDR1 SEHNR and CDR2 FQNEAQ (reference sequence). The CDR3 bases are TGTGCCAGCAACCAAGGGGGGTACGAGCAGTACTTC. Protein sequence: CASNQGGYEQYF.

This clonotype appeared once. This rearrangement joins TRBV20-1 to TRBJ2-7; 10 bases fit TRBD2. The CDR3 has 19 amino acids. Trimming cost V 3 bases and J 2 bases; bases outside gene matches: 19. Germline lookup yields CDR1 DFQATT and CDR2 SNEGSKA (reference sequence). CDR3 sequence: CSASFIPRLVAGGTYEQYF. The CDR3 DNA reads as TGCAGTGCTAGCTTCATCCCACGGCTTGTAGCGGGAGGAACCTACGAGCAGTACTTC.

This chain uses TRBV5-1 with TRBJ2-7; 9 bases line up with TRBD1. The germline V gene encodes CDR1 SGHRS and CDR2 YFSETQ. V lost 6 bases to trimming and J lost 6 bases; unmatched junction nucleotides: 10. The CDR3 length is 14 residues. The CDR3 DNA sequence: TGCGCCAGCACCAAACAAGGGGACAGGGCCGAGCAGTACTTC. This codes for CASTKQGDRAEQYF.

There are a few counts of this clonotype. This chain links TRBV5-5 with TRBJ2-3; D not certain. The CDR3 is 13 amino acids. The germline V gene has CDR1 SGHKS and CDR2 YYEKEE (reference sequence). The germline V and J ends were trimmed by 0 bases and 5 bases, with 7 bases remaining between them. The CDR3 is CASSLEGRDTQYF. In DNA, the CDR3 is TGTGCCAGCAGCTTGGAAGGACGAGATACGCAGTATTTT.

The rearrangement uses TRBV28 and TRBJ2-1; D remains ambiguous. Germline-derived CDR1 and CDR2 are MDHEN and SYDVKM. The CDR3 totals 14 residues. V was cut by 2 bases and J by 1 base, with 6 bases left in between. The CDR3 sequence: CASSLIRSYNEQFF. The CDR3, as DNA: TGTGCCAGCAGTTTAATCAGGTCCTACAATGAGCAGTTCTTC. Full variable domain (missing parts from reference TRBV28 and TRBJ2-1): DVKVTQSSRYLVKRTGEKVFLECVQDMDHENMFWYRQDPGLGLRLIYFSYDVKMKEKGDIPEGYSVSREKKERFSLILESASTNQTSMYLCASSLIRSYNEQFFGPGTRLTVL.

This chain joins TRBV5-1 and TRBJ2-2; 8 bases line up with TRBD1. Germline assignment: CDR1 SGHRS and CDR2 YFSETQ. J lost 5 bases, V lost 0 bases, and 9 bases had no gene match. The CDR3 covers 17 residues. The CDR3 here is CASSLAPGQERTGELFF. CDR3 nucleotide sequence: TGCGCCAGCAGCTTGGCCCCGGGACAGGAGAGAACCGGGGAGCTGTTTTTT.

The CDR3 is CASSVRGVTDTQYF. As DNA, the CDR3 is TGTGCCAGCAGTGTACGGGGGGTCACAGATACGCAGTATTTT. V is TRBV28 and J is TRBJ2-3; 7 bases line up with TRBD2. V lost 5 bases, J lost 2 bases, and 4 bases stayed unmatched. This CDR3 comprises 14 residues. CDR1 is MDHEN, CDR2 SYDVKM, per germline.

This clonotype was observed a few times. This chain joins TRBV20-1 and TRBJ2-1; the match to TRBD2 covers 10 bases. This CDR3 comprises 14 residues. The germline CDR1 and CDR2 sequences are DFQATT and SNEGSKA (reference sequence). J gave up 8 bases and V 3 bases, and 7 bases lay outside the gene matches. CDR3 nucleotides: TGCAGTGCTAGCCCTAGCGGGAGTTACTATGAGCAGTTCTTC. Its translation: CSASPSGSYYEQFF.

The table lists this clonotype with a few counts. This CDR3 reads CASSVVSTDRGYGYTF. The CDR3 nucleotides read TGTGCCAGCAGCGTAGTTTCAACGGACAGGGGCTATGGCTACACCTTC. The chain carries TRBV9 and TRBJ1-2; 9 bases are a match to TRBD1. From germline, CDR1 is SGDLS and CDR2 YYNGEE. This CDR3 contains 16 residues. Trimming at V came to 0 bases and at J to 4 bases, leaving 7 bases not matched to a gene. Filled out from reference TRBV9 and TRBJ1-2, the complete variable domain reads DSGVTQTPKHLITATGQRVTLRCSPRSGDLSVYWYQQSLDQGLQFLIQYYNGEERAKGNILERFSAQQFPDLHSELNLSSLELGDSALYFCASSVVSTDRGYGYTFGSGTRLTVV.

The J gene is TRBJ2-1, the V gene TRBV9; D is unclear. The CDR3 totals 19 residues. Germline V gene lookup returns CDR1 SGDLS and CDR2 YYNGEE. Trimming took 0 bases from V and 0 from J, leaving 19 bases between them. The CDR3 DNA reads TGTGCCAGCAGCGTAGTTCCGGAGTCGAGGAAAAGCTCCTACAATGAGCAGTTCTTC. This translates into CASSVVPESRKSSYNEQFF.

The genes are TRBV28 and TRBJ2-7; the match to TRBD1 covers 8 bases. The V gene's germline CDR1 is MDHEN and CDR2 SYDVKM. This CDR3 is 15 amino acids long. The trim removed 5 bases at V and 0 bases at J, leaving 6 bases unmatched. The DNA of the CDR3 is TGTGCCAGCAGTAAGGGTGGGACAGGCTCCTACGAGCAGTACTTC. It specifies CASSKGGTGSYEQYF.

The chain links TRBV20-1 to TRBJ2-5; tentatively, D is TRBD1 or TRBD2 (6 bases each). This CDR3 is 14 amino acids long. Trimming removed 2 bases at V and 3 bases at J, with 13 bases between. CDR1 DFQATT and CDR2 SNEGSKA come from the germline V gene (reference sequence). The CDR3 loop reads CSARRGAVEETQYF. Here the CDR3 DNA reads TGCAGTGCTAGAAGGGGGGCTGTCGAAGAGACCCAGTACTTC.

The chain employs TRBV7-3 and TRBJ2-7; TRBD2 agrees at 7 bases. The V gene's germline CDR1 is SGHTA and CDR2 FQGTGA. V was clipped by 5 bases and J by 6 bases; unmatched bases: 13. This CDR3 region has 15 residues. In nucleotides, the CDR3 is TGTGCCAGCAGCCCAGGCGGGGGTTGGGGTTCCGAGCAGTACTTC. Translation gives CASSPGGGWGSEQYF.

Concerning this clonotype: One end of the junction does not line up with germline, which may come from a read error. This sequence joins TRBV19 and TRBJ2-7; 12 bases fit TRBD1. The CDR3 is 15 residues long. In germline, CDR1 is LNHDA, CDR2 SQIVND (reference sequence). CDR3 nucleotides: TGTACCAGTAGTGCAACCGGGACAGGGGGCAACGGGCAGTACTTC. This sequence encodes CTSSATGTGGNGQYF.

This clonotype has just a few counts. This rearrangement joins TRBV27 to TRBJ2-3; D not resolved. The V end lost 6 bases, the J end lost 2 bases, and 15 bases lay between the germline ends. Germline V gene data show CDR1 as MNHEY and CDR2 as SMNVEV (reference sequence). The length of the CDR3 is 15 residues. CDR3 DNA: TGTGCCAGCAGATACAGCAACCTAGTCACAGATACGCAGTATTTT. Its translation: CASRYSNLVTDTQYF.

This sequence joins TRBV18 and TRBJ1-5, with TRBD1 matching 7 bases. The J segment lost 6 bases and the V segment lost 2 bases, leaving 4 bases of the junction unmatched. The CDR3 length is 14 residues. Per germline, CDR1 KGHSH and CDR2 LQKENI. The CDR3 nucleotides read TGTGCCAGCTCACCAGACAGGGCAGCTCAGCCCCAGCATTTT. Amino acids: CASSPDRAAQPQHF.

In the case of this clonotype: At one of its ends the junction is not consistent with the germline gene, which may arise from a read error. The chain employs TRBV18 and TRBJ1-2, with D perhaps matching TRBD1 (5 bases). The germline CDR1 and CDR2 sequences are KGHSH and LQKENI. The CDR3 consists of 15 residues. The CDR3 coding sequence is TGTACCAGCTCACCACGGTGGAGGGGAGACTATGGCTACACCTTC. This codes for CTSSPRWRGDYGYTF.

V gene TRBV6-1 combines with J gene TRBJ1-1, with 7 bases that match TRBD1. The CDR3 is 15 amino acids. Germline CDR1 reads MNHNS; CDR2 reads SASEGT. V gave up 10 bases and J gave up 0 bases; unmatched junction bases: 11. The CDR3 sequence: CANHPPTGLNTEAFF. The CDR3 DNA sequence: TGTGCCAACCACCCCCCGACAGGGCTGAACACTGAAGCTTTCTTT.

This chain uses TRBV12-3 or TRBV12-4 with TRBJ2-1, with TRBD1 identical over 9 bases. The J call is in doubt because the DNA end fits TRBJ2-7 better. The CDR3 contains 16 residues. CDR3 loop: CASSSLTWTGVYEQYF. The CDR3 bases are TGTGCCAGCAGTTCCCTCACCTGGACAGGGGTCTACGAGCAGTACTTC.

V gene TRBV4-1 combines with J gene TRBJ2-7; TRBD2 aligns across 10 bases. The CDR3 runs to 16 residues. V dropped 0 bases and J dropped 4; count of bases not matched to a gene: 6. Germline lookup yields CDR1 MGHRA and CDR2 YSYEKL. The DNA of the CDR3 is TGCGCCAGCAGCCAAGATGTTCTAGCGGGAGCATACGAGCAGTACTTC. Amino acid sequence: CASSQDVLAGAYEQYF.

The gene calls are TRBV28 and TRBJ2-5; possible D gene TRBD2, 6 bases. CDR3 length equals 14 residues. CDR1 and CDR2 (germline): MDHEN, SYDVKM. Between the trimmed V and J ends, which lost 7 bases and 0 bases, there was a span of 12 bases. CDR3 sequence (DNA): TGTGCCAGCATGGGGGGACCTTACCAAGAGACCCAGTACTTC. Protein product: CASMGGPYQETQYF.

The J gene is TRBJ2-1, the V gene TRBV6-4, with TRBD2 matching over 7 bases. CDR1 and CDR2 (germline): MRHNA, SNTAGT. The CDR3 loop spans 15 amino acids. The J segment lost 6 bases and the V segment lost 5 bases, leaving 10 bases of the junction unmatched. In DNA form, the CDR3 reads TGTGCCAGCAGTCAATTGCCGACTAGCATCAATGAGCAGTTCTTC. This sequence encodes CASSQLPTSINEQFF.